This T cell receptor (beta chain) was captured by sequencing in a study of post-analysis software for immune sequencing data. Study-wide background: Included courses were relapsing-remitting and secondary progressive multiple sclerosis; progressive-relapsing multiple sclerosis was also included. Study-level results: By F measure, strong co-clustering occurred among samples prepared in the same batch. The five TRBV segments detected at higher frequency in patients than in controls included TRBV5-6, TRBV5-1 and TRBV20-1. Compared with controls, patients showed significantly lower normalized Chao1 diversity.

To note about this clonotype: The antigen is unknown.

The TCR beta cDNA libraries carried unique molecular identifiers. MiXCR was run by TCRdb on the PCR reads, yielding one entry per CDR3 protein. The profile covers 600,000 to 700,000 distinct CDR3 sequences, with roughly three fifths appearing a single time and approximately 10% taken by the ten largest. This CDR3 is 15 amino acids long. Trimming left V 3 bases short and J 2 bases short, with 11 bases between. The germline CDR1 and CDR2 sequences are SNHLY and FYNNEI. Sequenced sample: blood. The chain couples TRBV2 to TRBJ1-5, with D hard to call. The clonotype comes from a girl aged 2 to 10 with multiple sclerosis. The CDR3 nucleotides are TGTGCCAGCAGTGACGGCAGGAGGGGCAATCAGCCCCAGCATTTT. This codes for CASSDGRRGNQPQHF. Supplemented by reference TRBV2 and TRBJ1-5, the full variable domain reads EPEVTQTPSHQVTQMGQEVILRCVPISNHLYFYWYRQILGQKVEFLVSFYNNEISEKSEIFDDQFSVERPDGSNFTLKIRSTKLEDSAMYFCASSDGRRGNQPQHFGDGTRLSIL.